The text below deals with one T cell receptor (beta chain). Its antigen is currently unknown. Measured with immunoSEQ multiplex PCR; TCRdb has only the in-frame clones, and not every one. The top ten clones hold 0.14% of a sample with millions of clones, roughly 92% of them seen once. The data originate from a study of shared clonotypes between healthy human individuals. Whole-study results and caveats: Naive subsets, compared against memory subsets, generally had larger estimated richness values.

CDR3 length equals 16 residues. The ends were cut back, 5 bases at V and 0 bases at J, with 13 bases in the middle. CDR1 SNHLY and CDR2 FYNNEI come from the germline V gene. The material sequenced was naive CD4+ T cells sorted from blood. Subset reported: CD45RA+ positively selected. The chain uses TRBV2 and TRBJ2-2, with a weak D call TRBD2 (6 bases). This sequence was found in a young man in good health. Written as DNA, the CDR3 is TGTGCCAGCAGTCAAACCGGGACTGCGAACACCGGGGAGCTGTTTTTT. Translating gives CASSQTGTANTGELFF.